This T cell receptor (beta chain) was found in a study of blood T cell repertoires in COVID-19. CDR3 size: 17 residues. The germline gives CDR1 MNHEY, CDR2 SMNVEV (reference sequence). V shed 4 bases, J shed 7 bases, and the junction held 18 bases outside the gene matches. TCRdb's copy holds only in-frame clones and misses some; the assay was immunoSEQ multiplex PCR. The top ten clones hold 5.5% to 7.5% of a sample with 120,000 to 150,000 clones, 80% to 90% of them seen once. The source is a man older than 75 with acute or convalescent COVID-19. The sequenced sample was peripheral blood. The chain couples TRBV27 to TRBJ1-2, with 7 nucleotides matching TRBD1. CDR3 loop: CASSSRLGTEGLGGYTF. CDR3 coding DNA: TGTGCCAGCAGTTCCCGGTTAGGGACAGAGGGACTAGGTGGCTACACCTTC.